A selection of T cell receptor beta chains follows, all from one sample in a study of blood T cell repertoires in COVID-19. Produced via immunoSEQ multiplex PCR; TCRdb's table is partial and in-frame only. The sample contains 200,000 to 250,000 clones, about 81% of which appear only once. The sequenced sample was PBMCs or T cells enriched from blood (not recorded which). All receptors derive from a man aged 35 to 55 who had recovered from COVID-19. The CDR3 runs from the conserved cysteine through the conserved F or W. A D gene is named only where the DNA matches it firmly. Where a row states a size, it is once, few, many or the class of an expanded clone; other rows omit it.

size: -; J: TRBJ2-7; D: TRBD2; V: TRBV7-8; CDR3: CASSLGLAAYEQYF; DNA: TGTGCCAGCAGCTTAGGACTAGCGGCCTACGAGCAGTACTTC
size: -; J: TRBJ2-2; D: TRBD1; V: TRBV2; CDR3: CASRGTGSSTGELFF; DNA: TGTGCCAGCAGAGGGACAGGGAGCAGTACCGGGGAGCTGTTTTTT
size: -; J: TRBJ1-2; D: TRBD1; V: TRBV6-1; CDR3: CASSEGQGSYGYTF; DNA: TGTGCCAGCAGTGAGGGACAGGGAAGCTATGGCTACACCTTC
size: few; J: TRBJ1-2; D: -; V: TRBV2; CDR3: CASSIQDYGYTF; DNA: TGTGCCAGCAGTATACAGGACTATGGCTACACCTTC
size: once; J: TRBJ2-1; D: TRBD2; V: TRBV30; CDR3: CAWSQWGGAADEQFF; DNA: TGTGCCTGGAGTCAATGGGGGGGTGCAGCGGATGAGCAGTTCTTC
size: -; J: TRBJ2-3; D: TRBD1; V: TRBV5-4; CDR3: CASSPRAGGPDTQYF; DNA: TGTGCCAGCAGCCCGAGGGCAGGGGGCCCAGATACGCAGTATTTT
size: -; J: TRBJ2-5; D: TRBD2; V: TRBV10-1; CDR3: CASSEGLAGQETQYF; DNA: TGCGCCAGCAGTGAGGGACTAGCGGGGCAAGAGACCCAGTACTTC
size: -; J: TRBJ1-1; D: TRBD1; V: TRBV5-1; CDR3: CASSLGDRGRIGRNEAFF; DNA: TGCGCCAGCAGCTTGGGGGACAGGGGGCGCATCGGGCGGAACGAAGCTTTCTTT
size: many; J: TRBJ2-7; D: -; V: TRBV6-5; CDR3: CASSYAGFYEQYF; DNA: TGTGCCAGCAGTTATGCGGGGTTTTACGAGCAGTACTTC
size: -; J: TRBJ2-6; D: -; V: TRBV9; CDR3: CASSAGNGANVLTF; DNA: TGTGCCAGCAGCGCCGGGAATGGGGCCAACGTCCTGACTTTC
size: -; J: TRBJ1-1; D: TRBD1; V: TRBV5-1; CDR3: CASSPDRVDRAFF; DNA: TGCGCCAGCAGCCCAGACAGGGTGGATCGGGCTTTCTTT
size: -; J: TRBJ1-3; D: TRBD1; V: TRBV5-1; CDR3: CASSSDRGGGGNTIYF; DNA: TGCGCCAGCAGCTCGGACAGGGGAGGAGGCGGAAACACCATATATTTT
size: -; J: TRBJ1-5; D: -; V: TRBV19; CDR3: CASSIGRQRGGPGQPQHF; DNA: TGTGCCAGTAGTATAGGCCGACAGAGGGGGGGACCGGGTCAGCCCCAGCATTTT
size: -; J: TRBJ2-1; D: -; V: TRBV2; CDR3: CAGGQPSRPINEQFF; DNA: TGTGCCGGTGGACAGCCCAGCCGCCCCATCAATGAGCAGTTCTTC
size: few; J: TRBJ2-2; D: -; V: TRBV19; CDR3: CASSIAGAGELFF; DNA: TGTGCCAGTAGTATTGCCGGGGCCGGGGAGCTGTTTTTT
size: once; J: TRBJ1-1; D: -; V: TRBV5-6; CDR3: CASSGGWNTEAFF; DNA: TGTGCCAGCAGCGGAGGTTGGAACACTGAAGCTTTCTTT
size: few; J: TRBJ2-1; D: TRBD2; V: TRBV11-2; CDR3: CASSRTSGSTYNEQFF; DNA: TGTGCCAGCAGTCGGACTAGCGGGTCGACCTACAATGAGCAGTTCTTC
size: -; J: TRBJ1-2; D: TRBD1; V: TRBV7-9; CDR3: CASSLALGQGEGYGYTF; DNA: TGTGCCAGCAGCTTAGCGCTCGGACAGGGGGAGGGCTATGGCTACACCTTC